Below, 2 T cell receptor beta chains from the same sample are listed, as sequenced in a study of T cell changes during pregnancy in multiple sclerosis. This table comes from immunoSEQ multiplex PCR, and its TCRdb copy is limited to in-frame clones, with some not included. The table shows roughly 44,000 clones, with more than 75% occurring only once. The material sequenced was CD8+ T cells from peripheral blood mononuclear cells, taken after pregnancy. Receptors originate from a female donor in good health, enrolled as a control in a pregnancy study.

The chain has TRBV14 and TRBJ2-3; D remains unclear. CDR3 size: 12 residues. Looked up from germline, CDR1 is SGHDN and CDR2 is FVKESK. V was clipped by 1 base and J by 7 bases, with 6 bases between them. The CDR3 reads CASSQGLNTQYF. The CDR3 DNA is TGTGCCAGCAGCCAAGGGCTGAATACGCAGTATTTT.

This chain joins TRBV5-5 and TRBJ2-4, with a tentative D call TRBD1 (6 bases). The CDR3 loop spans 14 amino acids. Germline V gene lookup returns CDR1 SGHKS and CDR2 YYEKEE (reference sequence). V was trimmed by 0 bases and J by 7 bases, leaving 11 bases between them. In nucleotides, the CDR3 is TGTGCCAGCAGCTTGGAGCCAGGGGATAACATTCAGTACTTC. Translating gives CASSLEPGDNIQYF. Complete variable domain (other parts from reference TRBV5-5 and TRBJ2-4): DAGVTQSPTHLIKTRGQQVTLRCSPISGHKSVSWYQQVLGQGPQFIFQYYEKEERGRGNFPDRFSARQFPNYSSELNVNALLLGDSALYLCASSLEPGDNIQYFGAGTRLSVL.